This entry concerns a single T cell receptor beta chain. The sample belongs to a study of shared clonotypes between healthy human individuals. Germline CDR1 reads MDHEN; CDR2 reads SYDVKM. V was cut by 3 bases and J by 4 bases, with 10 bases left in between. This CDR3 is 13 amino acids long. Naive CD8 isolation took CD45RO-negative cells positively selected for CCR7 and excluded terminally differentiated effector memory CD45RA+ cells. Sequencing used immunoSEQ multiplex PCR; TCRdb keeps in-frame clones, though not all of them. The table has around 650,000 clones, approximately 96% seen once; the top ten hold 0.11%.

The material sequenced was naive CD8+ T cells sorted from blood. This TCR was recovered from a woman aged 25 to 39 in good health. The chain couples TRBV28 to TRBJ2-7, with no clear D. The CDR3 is CASSFITFYEQYF. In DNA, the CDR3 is TGTGCCAGCAGTTTTATTACCTTTTACGAGCAGTACTTC.